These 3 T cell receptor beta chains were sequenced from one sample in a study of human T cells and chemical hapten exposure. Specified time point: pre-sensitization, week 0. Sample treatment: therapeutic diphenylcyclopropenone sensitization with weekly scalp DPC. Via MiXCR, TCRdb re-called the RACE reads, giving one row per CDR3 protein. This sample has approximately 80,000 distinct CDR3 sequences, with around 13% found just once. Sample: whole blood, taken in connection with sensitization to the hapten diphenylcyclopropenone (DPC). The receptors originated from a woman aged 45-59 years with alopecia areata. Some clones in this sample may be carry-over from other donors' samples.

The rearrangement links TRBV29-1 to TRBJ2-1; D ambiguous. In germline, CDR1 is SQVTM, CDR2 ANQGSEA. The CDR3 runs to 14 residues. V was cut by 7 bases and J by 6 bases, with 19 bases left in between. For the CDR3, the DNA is TGCAGCGCCTACTTCTCCCCTGGGCGCAATGAGCAGTTCTTC. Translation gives CSAYFSPGRNEQFF.

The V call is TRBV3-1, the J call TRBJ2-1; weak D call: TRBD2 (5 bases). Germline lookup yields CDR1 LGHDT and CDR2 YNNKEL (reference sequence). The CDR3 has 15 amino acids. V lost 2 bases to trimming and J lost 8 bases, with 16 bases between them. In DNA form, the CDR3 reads TGTGCCAGCAGCCAAAATGGCGTAAGGCGGGATGAGCAGTTCTTC. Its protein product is CASSQNGVRRDEQFF.

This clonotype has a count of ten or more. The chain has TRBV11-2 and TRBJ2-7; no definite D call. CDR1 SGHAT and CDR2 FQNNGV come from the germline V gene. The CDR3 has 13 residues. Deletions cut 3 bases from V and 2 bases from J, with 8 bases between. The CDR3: CASSFARAYEQYF. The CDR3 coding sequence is TGTGCCAGCAGCTTTGCCCGAGCCTACGAGCAGTACTTC.